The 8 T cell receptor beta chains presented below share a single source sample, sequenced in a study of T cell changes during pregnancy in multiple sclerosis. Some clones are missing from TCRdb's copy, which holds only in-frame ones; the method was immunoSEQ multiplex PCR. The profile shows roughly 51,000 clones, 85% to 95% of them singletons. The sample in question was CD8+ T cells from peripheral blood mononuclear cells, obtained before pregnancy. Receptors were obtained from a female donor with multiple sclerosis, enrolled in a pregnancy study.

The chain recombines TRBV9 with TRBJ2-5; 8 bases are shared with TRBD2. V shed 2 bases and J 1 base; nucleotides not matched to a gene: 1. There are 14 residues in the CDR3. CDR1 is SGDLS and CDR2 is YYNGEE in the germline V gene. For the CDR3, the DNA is TGTGCCAGCAGCGTTAGCGGGGCCCAAGAGACCCAGTACTTC. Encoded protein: CASSVSGAQETQYF.

CDR3 residues: CASSFTQGFYGYTF. The CDR3, as DNA: TGTGCCAGCAGCTTCACCCAGGGGTTCTATGGCTACACCTTC. The rearrangement links TRBV5-5 to TRBJ1-2; possibly TRBD1 for D (6 bases). V was cut by 2 bases and J by 4 bases, with 12 bases left in between. The CDR3 has 14 amino acids. The V gene's germline CDR1 is SGHKS and CDR2 YYEKEE (reference sequence).

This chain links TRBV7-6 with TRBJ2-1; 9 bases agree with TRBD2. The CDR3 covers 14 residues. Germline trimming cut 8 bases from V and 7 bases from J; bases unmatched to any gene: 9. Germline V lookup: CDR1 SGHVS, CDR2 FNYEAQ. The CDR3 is CASGWREGRNEQFF. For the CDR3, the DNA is TGTGCCAGCGGTTGGCGGGAGGGCCGGAATGAGCAGTTCTTC.

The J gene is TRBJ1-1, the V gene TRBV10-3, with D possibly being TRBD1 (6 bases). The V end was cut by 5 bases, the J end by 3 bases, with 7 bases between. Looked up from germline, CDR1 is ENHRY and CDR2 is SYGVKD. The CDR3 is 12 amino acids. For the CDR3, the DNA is TGTGCCATCAGTACAGGGTACACTGAAGCTTTCTTT. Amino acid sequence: CAISTGYTEAFF.

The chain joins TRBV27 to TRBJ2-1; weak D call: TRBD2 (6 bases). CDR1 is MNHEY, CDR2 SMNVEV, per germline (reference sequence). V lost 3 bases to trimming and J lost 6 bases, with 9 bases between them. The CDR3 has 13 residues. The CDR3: CASSFAGSNEQFF. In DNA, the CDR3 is TGTGCCAGCAGTTTTGCGGGGTCCAATGAGCAGTTCTTC.

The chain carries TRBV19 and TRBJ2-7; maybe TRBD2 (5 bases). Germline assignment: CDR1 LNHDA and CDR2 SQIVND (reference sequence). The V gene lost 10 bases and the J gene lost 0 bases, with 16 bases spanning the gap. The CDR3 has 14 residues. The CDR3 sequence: CATSTGGSSYEQYF. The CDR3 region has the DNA TGTGCCACCTCAACTGGAGGCAGCTCCTACGAGCAGTACTTC.

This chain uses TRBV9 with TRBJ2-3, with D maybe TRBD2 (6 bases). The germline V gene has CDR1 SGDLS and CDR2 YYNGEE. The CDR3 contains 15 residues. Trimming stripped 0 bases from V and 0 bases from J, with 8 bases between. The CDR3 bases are TGTGCCAGCAGCGTAGGCGGGAAAAGCACAGATACGCAGTATTTT. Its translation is CASSVGGKSTDTQYF.

CDR3 amino acids: CASSLTLASGNTIYF. CDR3 in DNA: TGTGCCAGCAGTCTCACGCTGGCTTCTGGAAACACCATATATTTT. The chain combines TRBV27 with TRBJ1-3, with D hard to call. The CDR3 runs to 15 residues. Germline assignment: CDR1 MNHEY and CDR2 SMNVEV (reference sequence). V gave up 5 bases and J gave up 1 base, with 12 bases separating them.